Each of the 22 T cell receptor beta chains below was sequenced from the same sample in a study of Ad26.COV2.S vaccination and SARS-CoV-2 variants. TCRdb's table, derived via immunoSEQ multiplex PCR, lists solely in-frame clones and lacks some. The sample contains around 450,000 clones, about 90% of which appear only once. This sample's treatment: about 20 received Ad26.COV2.S at low or high dose, single or two shots; roughly five received placebo; per-sample allocation not given. Following the first vaccine or placebo injection, samples were taken on day 63. This specimen consisted of peripheral blood, obtained in a trial of Ad26.COV2.S vaccine versus placebo. The receptor set was obtained from a person aged 18-65 years who received the Ad26.COV2.S COVID-19 vaccine or a placebo.

The chain couples TRBV2 to TRBJ1-2, with 7 bases lining up with TRBD1. Germline CDR1 and CDR2: SNHLY and FYNNEI. The CDR3 has 17 amino acids. The V gene end was trimmed by 0 bases and the J gene end by 3 bases; junction bases not matched to a gene: 10. CDR3 region: CASSEAVGTAIYYGYTF. In DNA, the CDR3 is TGTGCCAGCAGTGAAGCCGTAGGGACAGCCATTTACTATGGCTACACCTTC.

This clone appeared once. V usage is TRBV7-9 and J usage is TRBJ2-5; possible D gene TRBD2, 5 bases. CDR1 is SEHNR and CDR2 is FQNEAQ in the germline V gene (reference sequence). CDR3 length equals 13 residues. V lost 1 base and J 2 bases, leaving 5 bases between the germline ends. CDR3 nucleotide sequence: TGTGCCAGCAGCTTAGGAGGGCAAGAGACCCAGTACTTC. It encodes CASSLGGQETQYF.

The CDR3 loop is CASSEWTGTNEKLFF. CDR3 DNA sequence: TGTGCCAGCAGTGAGTGGACAGGGACTAATGAAAAACTGTTTTTT. The J gene is TRBJ1-4, the V gene TRBV6-1, with 8 bases identical to TRBD1. The germline V gene encodes CDR1 MNHNS and CDR2 SASEGT. The CDR3 spans 15 residues. With V trimmed by 3 bases and J by 2 bases, 2 bases remained unmatched.

This rearrangement joins TRBV7-8 to TRBJ1-5; unclear D gene. The V gene lost 2 bases and the J gene lost 7 bases, with 9 bases spanning the gap. This CDR3 has 13 amino acids. Germline values: CDR1 SGHVS, CDR2 FQNEAQ. CDR3 amino acids: CASSLSVAQPQHF. Here the CDR3 DNA reads TGTGCCAGCAGCTTAAGTGTAGCGCAGCCCCAGCATTTT.

This chain links TRBV14 with TRBJ2-7; 7 bases fit TRBD2. This CDR3 has 15 amino acids. Germline CDR1 SGHDN, CDR2 FVKESK. V lost 2 bases, J lost 4 bases, and 8 bases stayed unmatched. The CDR3 protein is CASSQRGGKAYEQYF. The CDR3, as DNA: TGTGCCAGCAGCCAAAGGGGAGGGAAGGCTTACGAGCAGTACTTC.

The chain links TRBV9 to TRBJ2-7; weak D call: TRBD2 (7 bases). The germline V and J ends were trimmed by 0 bases and 9 bases, with 19 bases remaining between them. Germline lookup yields CDR1 SGDLS and CDR2 YYNGEE. This CDR3 has 15 residues. The CDR3 DNA reads as TGTGCCAGCAGCGTAGGAGGGAGGGGGGGATTTCGGCAGTACTTC. This gives the protein CASSVGGRGGFRQYF.

The chain links TRBV9 to TRBJ2-2; 11 bases match TRBD2. CDR3 length equals 17 residues. J lost 8 bases, V lost 4 bases, and 13 bases had no gene match. Looked up from germline, CDR1 is SGDLS and CDR2 is YYNGEE. CDR3 DNA: TGTGCCAGCAGCCTAGGGACTAGCGGATTTCTGACGGGGGAGCTGTTTTTT. Translated: CASSLGTSGFLTGELFF.

The rearrangement uses TRBV14 and TRBJ2-1; no clear D gene. The length of the CDR3 is 11 residues. Per germline, CDR1 SGHDN and CDR2 FVKESK. V was clipped by 2 bases and J by 9 bases, with 5 bases between them. CDR3: CASSQFLEQFF. The CDR3 region has the DNA TGTGCCAGCAGCCAATTTCTTGAGCAGTTCTTC.

The chain joins TRBV5-5 to TRBJ2-5; 13 bases map to TRBD2. This CDR3 contains 15 residues. Germline CDR1 and CDR2: SGHKS and YYEKEE (reference sequence). The trim removed 1 base at V and 5 bases at J, leaving 2 bases unmatched. This chain's CDR3 is CASSLTTSGRETQYF. DNA for the CDR3: TGTGCCAGCAGCTTGACGACTAGCGGGAGGGAGACCCAGTACTTC.

V usage is TRBV6-5 and J usage is TRBJ2-7, with TRBD2 matching over 9 bases. This CDR3 contains 14 residues. V lost 5 bases and J lost 6; bases outside the gene matches: 8. CDR1 and CDR2 (germline): MNHEY, SVGAGI. CDR3 loop: CASSRTSAGPEQYF. CDR3 DNA sequence: TGTGCCAGCAGTAGGACTAGCGCAGGTCCCGAGCAGTACTTC.

V is TRBV2 and J is TRBJ2-5; the D gene is possibly TRBD1 (6 bases). Trimming stripped 2 bases from V and 1 base from J, with 11 bases between. The CDR3 runs 15 residues. Germline V gene data show CDR1 as SNHLY and CDR2 as FYNNEI. The CDR3 loop is CASSERTAFQETQYF. The CDR3 nucleotides are TGTGCCAGCAGTGAACGGACAGCCTTCCAAGAGACCCAGTACTTC. The complete variable domain, with remaining parts taken from reference TRBV2 and TRBJ2-5, reads EPEVTQTPSHQVTQMGQEVILRCVPISNHLYFYWYRQILGQKVEFLVSFYNNEISEKSEIFDDQFSVERPDGSNFTLKIRSTKLEDSAMYFCASSERTAFQETQYFGPGTRLLVL.

V usage is TRBV27 and J usage is TRBJ1-2, with D unclear. V was clipped by 2 bases and J by 1 base, with 5 bases between them. Germline V lookup: CDR1 MNHEY, CDR2 SMNVEV (reference sequence). The CDR3 length is 13 residues. This CDR3 reads CASSLTSNYGYTF. For the CDR3, the DNA is TGTGCCAGCAGTTTAACCAGTAACTATGGCTACACCTTC.

This chain joins TRBV28 and TRBJ2-7, with 8 bases aligning to TRBD1. Trimming cost V 1 base and J 5 bases; bases outside gene matches: 7. From germline, CDR1 is MDHEN and CDR2 SYDVKM. The CDR3 sequence is 15 residues long. CDR3 in amino acids: CASSLLKDRAHEQYF. For the CDR3, the DNA is TGTGCCAGCAGTTTATTAAAGGACAGGGCCCACGAGCAGTACTTC.

The rearrangement links TRBV28 to TRBJ2-1; TRBD2 matches at 10 bases. The CDR3 sequence is 18 residues long. Germline V gives CDR1 MDHEN, CDR2 SYDVKM. V dropped 7 bases and J dropped 10; count of bases not matched to a gene: 22. The CDR3 coding sequence is TGTGCCAGCAAAAACAGGGCTAGCGGGAGCACGACAATAGGGGAGCAGTTCTTC. Its translation is CASKNRASGSTTIGEQFF.

This clone was recorded many times. The rearrangement uses TRBV11-2 and TRBJ1-2; D is unclear. Germline V gene data show CDR1 as SGHAT and CDR2 as FQNNGV. The V and J ends lost 1 base and 8 bases respectively, with 14 bases between them. The CDR3 consists of 14 residues. CDR3 in DNA: TGTGCCAGCAGCTTAGGGAGGGTGTCGAAGGGCTACACCTTC. This sequence encodes CASSLGRVSKGYTF.

Regarding this clone: Distinct nucleotide sequences in the sample also encode this CDR3. The chain recombines TRBV9 with TRBJ2-6, with D possibly being TRBD1 (5 bases). This CDR3 has 15 residues. In germline, CDR1 is SGDLS, CDR2 YYNGEE. The V gene lost 0 bases and the J gene lost 1 base, with 5 bases spanning the gap. In nucleotides, the CDR3 is TGTGCCAGCAGCGTAGCAGGGTCTGGGGCCAACGTCCTGACTTTC. The encoded protein is CASSVAGSGANVLTF.

The chain joins TRBV28 to TRBJ2-7, with TRBD1 matching 9 bases. The CDR3 contains 17 residues. V gave up 6 bases and J gave up 4 bases; unmatched junction bases: 16. Germline V CDR1 and CDR2: MDHEN, SYDVKM. The CDR3 nucleotides are TGTGCCAGCAGCCCCGCGGTCAGGACAGGGGCGCCTTACGAGCAGTACTTC. Its protein is CASSPAVRTGAPYEQYF.

The chain employs TRBV4-2 and TRBJ2-2; D gene uncertain. Looked up from germline, CDR1 is LGHNA and CDR2 is YNFKEQ. CDR3 length equals 16 residues. Trimming cost V 0 bases and J 0 bases, with 8 bases left between them. CDR3 protein: CASSQEIPSNTGELFF. CDR3 DNA sequence: TGTGCCAGCAGCCAAGAGATCCCTTCGAACACCGGGGAGCTGTTTTTT.

This clone was counted a single time. This rearrangement joins TRBV6-4 to TRBJ2-1; D gene uncertain. Trimming pared 3 bases from V and 7 bases from J, leaving 16 bases between. The V gene's germline CDR1 is MRHNA and CDR2 SNTAGT. This CDR3 contains 15 residues. CDR3 sequence: CASSDDRNELNEQFF. The CDR3 nucleotides read TGTGCCAGCAGTGATGATCGGAACGAACTTAATGAGCAGTTCTTC.

The rearrangement joins TRBV7-2 to TRBJ2-1; 8 bases fit TRBD2. This CDR3 has 17 residues. The trim removed 1 base at V and 3 bases at J, leaving 8 bases unmatched. The germline CDR1 and CDR2 sequences are SGHTA and FQGNSA. The CDR3 loop is CASSLGRPGGHYNEQFF. The CDR3 DNA sequence: TGTGCCAGCAGCTTAGGCAGGCCGGGAGGGCACTACAATGAGCAGTTCTTC.

The rearrangement links TRBV21-1 to TRBJ2-2; TRBD1, the table's D call, was not compared with the DNA. TRBV21-1 is a pseudogene. The CDR3 is 22 amino acids. This CDR3 reads CASSKALPLSVDRVEDTGELFF. CDR3 DNA: TGTGCCAGCAGCAAAGCCCTACCACTTTCCGTTGACAGGGTGGAGGACACCGGGGAGCTGTTTTTT.

V gene TRBV3-1 (or the pseudogene TRBV3-2) combines with J gene TRBJ2-7; 13 bases align to TRBD2. CDR3 length: 17 amino acids. Germline-derived CDR1 and CDR2 are LGHDT and YNNKEL (reference sequence). The ends lost 4 bases at V and 4 bases at J; junction bases unmatched: 10. DNA for the CDR3: TGTGCCAGCAGCCCCCAAAAAGGACTAGCGGGAGTTTACGAGCAGTACTTC. Residues: CASSPQKGLAGVYEQYF.